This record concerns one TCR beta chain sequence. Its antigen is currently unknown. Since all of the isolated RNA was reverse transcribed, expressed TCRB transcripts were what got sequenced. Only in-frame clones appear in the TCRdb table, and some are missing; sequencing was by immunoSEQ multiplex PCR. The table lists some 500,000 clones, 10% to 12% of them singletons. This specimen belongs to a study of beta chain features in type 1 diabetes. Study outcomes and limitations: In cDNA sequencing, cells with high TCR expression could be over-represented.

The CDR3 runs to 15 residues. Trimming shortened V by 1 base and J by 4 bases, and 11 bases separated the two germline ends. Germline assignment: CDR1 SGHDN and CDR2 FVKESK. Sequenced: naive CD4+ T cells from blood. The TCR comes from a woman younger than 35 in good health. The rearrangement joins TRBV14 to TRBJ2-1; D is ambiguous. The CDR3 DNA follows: TGTGCCAGCAGCCAAGTGCCGGGCGCGTACAATGAGCAGTTCTTC. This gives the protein CASSQVPGAYNEQFF.